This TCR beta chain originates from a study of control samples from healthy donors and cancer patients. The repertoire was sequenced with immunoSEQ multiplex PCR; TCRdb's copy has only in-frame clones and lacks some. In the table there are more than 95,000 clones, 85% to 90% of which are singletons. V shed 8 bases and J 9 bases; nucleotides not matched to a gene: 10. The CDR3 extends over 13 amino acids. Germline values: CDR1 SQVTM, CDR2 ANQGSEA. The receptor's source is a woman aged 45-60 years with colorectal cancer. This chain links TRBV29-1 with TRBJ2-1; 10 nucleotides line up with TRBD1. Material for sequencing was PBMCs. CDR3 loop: CSTEGTGVVEQFF. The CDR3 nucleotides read TGCAGCACGGAGGGGACAGGGGTCGTTGAGCAGTTCTTC.